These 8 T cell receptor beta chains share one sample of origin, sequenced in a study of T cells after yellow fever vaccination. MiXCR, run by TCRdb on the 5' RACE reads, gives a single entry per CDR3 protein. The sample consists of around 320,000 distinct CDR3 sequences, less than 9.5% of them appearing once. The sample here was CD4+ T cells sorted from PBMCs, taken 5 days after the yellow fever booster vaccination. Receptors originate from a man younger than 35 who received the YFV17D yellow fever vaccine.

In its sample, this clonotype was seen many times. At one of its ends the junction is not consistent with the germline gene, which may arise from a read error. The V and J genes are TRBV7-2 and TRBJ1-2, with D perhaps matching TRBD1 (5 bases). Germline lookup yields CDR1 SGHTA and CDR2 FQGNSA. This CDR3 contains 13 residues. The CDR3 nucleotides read TGTGCCAGCAGTTTAGGGAGGGGCTATGGCTACACCTTC. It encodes CASSLGRGYGYTF.

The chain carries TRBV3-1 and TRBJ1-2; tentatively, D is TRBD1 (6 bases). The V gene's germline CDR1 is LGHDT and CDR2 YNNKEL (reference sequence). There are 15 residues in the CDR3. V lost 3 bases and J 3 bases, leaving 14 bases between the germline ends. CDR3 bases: TGTGCCAGCAGCCACCTAGGGGGGGCGGACTATGGCTACACCTTC. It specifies CASSHLGGADYGYTF.

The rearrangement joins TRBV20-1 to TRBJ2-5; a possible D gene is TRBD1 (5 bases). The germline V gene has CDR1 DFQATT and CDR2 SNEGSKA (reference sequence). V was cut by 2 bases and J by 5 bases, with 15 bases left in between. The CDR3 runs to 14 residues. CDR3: CSARYGVSGETQYF. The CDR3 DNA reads TGCAGTGCTAGATACGGAGTTTCAGGGGAGACCCAGTACTTC.

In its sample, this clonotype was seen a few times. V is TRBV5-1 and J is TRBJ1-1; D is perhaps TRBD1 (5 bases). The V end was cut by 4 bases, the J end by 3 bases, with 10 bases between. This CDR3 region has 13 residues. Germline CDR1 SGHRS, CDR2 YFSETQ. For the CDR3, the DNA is TGCGCCAGCAGCCCAGGGCTGGACACTGAAGCTTTCTTT. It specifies CASSPGLDTEAFF.

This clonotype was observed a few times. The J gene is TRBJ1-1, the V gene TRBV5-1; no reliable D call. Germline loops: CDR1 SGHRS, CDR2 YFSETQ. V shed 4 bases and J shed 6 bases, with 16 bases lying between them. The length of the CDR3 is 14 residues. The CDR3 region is CASSTNPGYSEAFF. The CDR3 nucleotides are TGCGCCAGCAGCACGAACCCAGGTTATTCTGAAGCTTTCTTT.

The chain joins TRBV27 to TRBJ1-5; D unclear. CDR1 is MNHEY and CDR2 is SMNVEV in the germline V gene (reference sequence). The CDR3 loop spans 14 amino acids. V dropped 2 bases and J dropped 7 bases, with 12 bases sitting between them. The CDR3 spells CASSLTPGRQPQHF. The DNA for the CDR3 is TGTGCCAGCAGTTTAACCCCCGGGAGGCAGCCCCAGCATTTT.

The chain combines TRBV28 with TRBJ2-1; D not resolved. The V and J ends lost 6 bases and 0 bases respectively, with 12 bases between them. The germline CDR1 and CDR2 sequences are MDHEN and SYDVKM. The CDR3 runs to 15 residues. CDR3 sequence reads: CASSPRAPSYNEQFF. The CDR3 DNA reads TGTGCCAGCAGCCCACGGGCCCCCTCCTACAATGAGCAGTTCTTC.

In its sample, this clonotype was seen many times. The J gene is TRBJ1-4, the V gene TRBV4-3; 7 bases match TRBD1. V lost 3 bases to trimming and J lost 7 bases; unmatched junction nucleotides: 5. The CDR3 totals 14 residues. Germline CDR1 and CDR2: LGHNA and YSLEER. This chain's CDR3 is CASSQTGLGEKLFF. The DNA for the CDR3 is TGCGCCAGCAGCCAGACAGGGTTAGGTGAAAAACTGTTTTTT.